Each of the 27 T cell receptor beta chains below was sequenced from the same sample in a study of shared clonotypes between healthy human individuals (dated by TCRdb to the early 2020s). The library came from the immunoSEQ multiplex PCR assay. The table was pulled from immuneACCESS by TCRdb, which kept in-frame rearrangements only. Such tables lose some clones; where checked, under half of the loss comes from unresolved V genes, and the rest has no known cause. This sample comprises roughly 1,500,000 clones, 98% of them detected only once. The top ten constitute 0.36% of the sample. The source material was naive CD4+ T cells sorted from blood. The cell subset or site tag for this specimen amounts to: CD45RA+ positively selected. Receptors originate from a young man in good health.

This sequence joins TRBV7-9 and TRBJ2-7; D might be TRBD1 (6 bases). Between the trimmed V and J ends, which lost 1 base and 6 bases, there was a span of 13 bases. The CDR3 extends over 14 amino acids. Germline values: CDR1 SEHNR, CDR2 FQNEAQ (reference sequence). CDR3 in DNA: TGTGCCAGCAGCTTAGTTTCGCAGACAGGCGAGCAGTACTTC. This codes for CASSLVSQTGEQYF.

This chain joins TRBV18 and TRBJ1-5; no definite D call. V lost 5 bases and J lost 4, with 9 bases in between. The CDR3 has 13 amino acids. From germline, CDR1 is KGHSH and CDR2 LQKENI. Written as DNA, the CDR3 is TGTGCCAGCTCAGATTTCAGAAATCAGCCCCAGCATTTT. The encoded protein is CASSDFRNQPQHF.

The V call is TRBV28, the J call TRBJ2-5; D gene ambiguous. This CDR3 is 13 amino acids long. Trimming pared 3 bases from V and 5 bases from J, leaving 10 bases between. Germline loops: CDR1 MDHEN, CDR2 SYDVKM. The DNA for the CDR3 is TGTGCCAGCAGTTTTTTGGGTTGGGAGACCCAGTACTTC. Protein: CASSFLGWETQYF.

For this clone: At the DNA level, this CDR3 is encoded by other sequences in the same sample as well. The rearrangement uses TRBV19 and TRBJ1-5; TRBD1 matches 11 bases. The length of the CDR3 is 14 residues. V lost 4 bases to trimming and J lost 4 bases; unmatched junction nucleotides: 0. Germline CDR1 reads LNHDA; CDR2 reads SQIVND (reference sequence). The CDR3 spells CASSRDRGNQPQHF. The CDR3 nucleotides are TGTGCCAGTAGTAGGGACAGGGGGAATCAGCCCCAGCATTTT.

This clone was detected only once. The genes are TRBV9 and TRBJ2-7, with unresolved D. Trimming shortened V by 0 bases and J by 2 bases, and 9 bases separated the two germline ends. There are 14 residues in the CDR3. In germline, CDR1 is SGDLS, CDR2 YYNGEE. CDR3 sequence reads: CASSVGGMTYEQYF. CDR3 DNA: TGTGCCAGCAGCGTAGGGGGAATGACCTACGAGCAGTACTTC.

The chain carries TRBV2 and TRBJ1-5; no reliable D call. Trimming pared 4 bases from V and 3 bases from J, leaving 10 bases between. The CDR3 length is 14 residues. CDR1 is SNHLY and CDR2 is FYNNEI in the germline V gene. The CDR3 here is CASSGGEYNQPQHF. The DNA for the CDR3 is TGTGCCAGCAGTGGGGGAGAGTACAATCAGCCCCAGCATTTT.

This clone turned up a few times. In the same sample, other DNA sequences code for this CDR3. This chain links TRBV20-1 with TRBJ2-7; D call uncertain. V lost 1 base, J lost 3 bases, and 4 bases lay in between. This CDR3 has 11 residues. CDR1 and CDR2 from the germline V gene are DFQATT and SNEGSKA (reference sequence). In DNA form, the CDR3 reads TGCAGTGCTAGAGGGGGCTACGAGCAGTACTTC. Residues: CSARGGYEQYF.

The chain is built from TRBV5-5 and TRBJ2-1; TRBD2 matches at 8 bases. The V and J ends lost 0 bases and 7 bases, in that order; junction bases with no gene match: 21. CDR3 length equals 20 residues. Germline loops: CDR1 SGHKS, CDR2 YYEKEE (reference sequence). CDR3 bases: TGTGCCAGCAGCTTGGACGGGATCCCCAACGGAGCGGGGGTTAGAAATGAGCAGTTCTTC. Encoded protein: CASSLDGIPNGAGVRNEQFF.

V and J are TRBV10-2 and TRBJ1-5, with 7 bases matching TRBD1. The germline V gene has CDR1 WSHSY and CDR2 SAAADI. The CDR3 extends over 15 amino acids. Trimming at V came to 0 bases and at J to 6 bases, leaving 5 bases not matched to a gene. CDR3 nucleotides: TGCGCCAGCAGTGAGTCCCAGGGGGGACGTCAGCCCCAGCATTTT. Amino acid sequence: CASSESQGGRQPQHF.

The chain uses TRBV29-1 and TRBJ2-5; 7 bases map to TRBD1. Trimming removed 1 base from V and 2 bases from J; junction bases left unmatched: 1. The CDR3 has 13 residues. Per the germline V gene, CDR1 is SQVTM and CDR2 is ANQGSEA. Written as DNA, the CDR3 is TGCAGCGTTGAAGTGGGACAGCAAGAGACCCAGTACTTC. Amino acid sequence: CSVEVGQQETQYF.

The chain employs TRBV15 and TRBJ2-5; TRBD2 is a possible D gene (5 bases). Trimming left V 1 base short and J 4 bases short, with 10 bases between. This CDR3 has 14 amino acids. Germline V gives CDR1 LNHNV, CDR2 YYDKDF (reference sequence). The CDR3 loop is CATSRGGRGETQYF. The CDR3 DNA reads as TGTGCCACCAGCAGAGGAGGACGGGGAGAGACCCAGTACTTC.

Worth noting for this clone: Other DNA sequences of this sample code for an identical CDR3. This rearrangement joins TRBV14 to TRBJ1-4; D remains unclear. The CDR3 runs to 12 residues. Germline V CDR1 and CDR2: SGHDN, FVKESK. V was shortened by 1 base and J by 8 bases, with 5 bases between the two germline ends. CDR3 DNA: TGTGCCAGCAGCCAAGTGTCGGAAAAACTGTTTTTT. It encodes CASSQVSEKLFF.

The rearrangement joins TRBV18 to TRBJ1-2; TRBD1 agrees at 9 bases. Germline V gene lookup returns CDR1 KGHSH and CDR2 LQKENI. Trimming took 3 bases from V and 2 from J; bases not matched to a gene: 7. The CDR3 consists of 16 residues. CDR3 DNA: TGTGCCAGCTCACCGGGTCCCGGGACAGGGAACTATGGCTACACCTTC. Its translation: CASSPGPGTGNYGYTF.

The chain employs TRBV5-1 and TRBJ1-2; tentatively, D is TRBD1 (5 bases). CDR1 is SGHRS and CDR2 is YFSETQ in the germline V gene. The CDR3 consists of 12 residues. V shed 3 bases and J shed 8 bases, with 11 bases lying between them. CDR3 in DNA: TGCGCCAGCAGCTCCCCGGGGCAAGGCTACACCTTC. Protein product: CASSSPGQGYTF.

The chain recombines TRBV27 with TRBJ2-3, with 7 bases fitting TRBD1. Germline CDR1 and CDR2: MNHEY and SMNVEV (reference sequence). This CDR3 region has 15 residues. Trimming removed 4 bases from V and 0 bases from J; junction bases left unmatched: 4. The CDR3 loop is CASSWGQTSTDTQYF. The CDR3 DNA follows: TGTGCCAGCAGTTGGGGACAGACTAGCACAGATACGCAGTATTTT.

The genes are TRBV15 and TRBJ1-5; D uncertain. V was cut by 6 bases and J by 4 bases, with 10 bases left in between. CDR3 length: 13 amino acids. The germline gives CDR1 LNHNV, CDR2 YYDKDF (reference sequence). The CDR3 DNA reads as TGTGCCACCAGACGGGCGAGAAATCAGCCCCAGCATTTT. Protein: CATRRARNQPQHF.

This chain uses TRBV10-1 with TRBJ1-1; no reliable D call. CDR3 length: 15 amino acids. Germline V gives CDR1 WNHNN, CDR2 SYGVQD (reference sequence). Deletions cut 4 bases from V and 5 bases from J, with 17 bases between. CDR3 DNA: TGCGCCAGCAGTGGCAGACGGGCTGCCGGGACTGAAGCTTTCTTT. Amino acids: CASSGRRAAGTEAFF.

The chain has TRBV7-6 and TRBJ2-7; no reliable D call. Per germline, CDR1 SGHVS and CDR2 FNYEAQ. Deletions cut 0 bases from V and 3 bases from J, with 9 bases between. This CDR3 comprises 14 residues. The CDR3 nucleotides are TGTGCCAGCAGCTTAGCAGGGTCCGTCTACGAGCAGTACTTC. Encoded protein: CASSLAGSVYEQYF.

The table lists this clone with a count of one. As DNA, the CDR3 is TGTGCCAGCAGCCGACGACAGTCCCAAGAGACCCAGTACTTC. This codes for CASSRRQSQETQYF. This chain joins TRBV5-4 and TRBJ2-5; tentative D call: TRBD1 (5 bases). V gave up 4 bases and J gave up 1 base, with 11 bases separating them. CDR1 SGHNT and CDR2 YYREEE come from the germline V gene (reference sequence). This CDR3 has 14 amino acids.

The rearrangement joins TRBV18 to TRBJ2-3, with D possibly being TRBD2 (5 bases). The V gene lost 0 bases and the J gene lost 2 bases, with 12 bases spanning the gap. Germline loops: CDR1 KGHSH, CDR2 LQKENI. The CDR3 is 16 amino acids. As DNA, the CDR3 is TGTGCCAGCTCACCACCGGGTGGGAGACCCACAGATACGCAGTATTTT. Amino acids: CASSPPGGRPTDTQYF.

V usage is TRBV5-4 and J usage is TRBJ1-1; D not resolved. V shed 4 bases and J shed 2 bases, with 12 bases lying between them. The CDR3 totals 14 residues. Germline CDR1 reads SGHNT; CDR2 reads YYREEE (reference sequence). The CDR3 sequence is CASSPRRTNTEAFF. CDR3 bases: TGTGCCAGCAGCCCCCGACGGACCAACACTGAAGCTTTCTTT.

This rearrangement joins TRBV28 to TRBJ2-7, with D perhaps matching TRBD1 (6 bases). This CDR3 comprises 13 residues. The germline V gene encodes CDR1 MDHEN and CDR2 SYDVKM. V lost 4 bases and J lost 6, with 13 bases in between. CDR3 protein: CASSSGAGGEQYF. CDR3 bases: TGTGCCAGCAGTTCAGGGGCAGGCGGCGAGCAGTACTTC. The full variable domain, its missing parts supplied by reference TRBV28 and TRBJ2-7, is DVKVTQSSRYLVKRTGEKVFLECVQDMDHENMFWYRQDPGLGLRLIYFSYDVKMKEKGDIPEGYSVSREKKERFSLILESASTNQTSMYLCASSSGAGGEQYFGPGTRLTVT.

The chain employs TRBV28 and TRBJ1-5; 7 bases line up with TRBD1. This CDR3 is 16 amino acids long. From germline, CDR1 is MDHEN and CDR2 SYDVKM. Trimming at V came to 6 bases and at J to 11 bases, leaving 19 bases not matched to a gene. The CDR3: CASREGMGQLHSAQHF. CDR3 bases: TGTGCCAGCAGAGAGGGGATGGGACAGCTACATTCGGCCCAGCATTTT.

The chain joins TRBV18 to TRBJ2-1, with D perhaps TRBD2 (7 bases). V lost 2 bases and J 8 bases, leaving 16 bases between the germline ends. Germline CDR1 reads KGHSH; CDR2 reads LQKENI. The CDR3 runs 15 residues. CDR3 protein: CASSPRGGSGHEQFF. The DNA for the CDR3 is TGTGCCAGCTCACCAAGGGGGGGGTCAGGCCATGAGCAGTTCTTC.

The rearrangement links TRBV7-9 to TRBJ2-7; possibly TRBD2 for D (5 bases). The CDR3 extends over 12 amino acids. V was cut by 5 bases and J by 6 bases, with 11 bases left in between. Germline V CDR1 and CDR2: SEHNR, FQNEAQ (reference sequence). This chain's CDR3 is CASSPRRGEQYF. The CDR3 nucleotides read TGTGCCAGCAGCCCCCGCCGGGGCGAGCAGTACTTC. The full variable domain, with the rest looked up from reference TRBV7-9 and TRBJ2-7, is DTGVSQNPRHKITKRGQNVTFRCDPISEHNRLYWYRQTLGQGPEFLTYFQNEAQLEKSRLLSDRFSAERPKGSFSTLEIQRTEQGDSAMYLCASSPRRGEQYFGPGTRLTVT.

DNA for the CDR3: TGTGCCAGCTCACCACCTTATCTAGCGGGAGCCTACGAGCAGTACTTC. Amino acid sequence: CASSPPYLAGAYEQYF. The V gene is TRBV18, the J gene TRBJ2-7; TRBD2 matches 10 bases. The CDR3 covers 16 residues. The germline gives CDR1 KGHSH, CDR2 LQKENI. The junction had 4 bases not matched to a gene; V was cut back by 0 bases and J by 2 bases. The whole variable domain, filled in from reference TRBV18 and TRBJ2-7, reads NAGVMQNPRHLVRRRGQEARLRCSPMKGHSHVYWYRQLPEEGLKFMVYLQKENIIDESGMPKERFSAEFPKEGPSILRIQQVVRGDSAAYFCASSPPYLAGAYEQYFGPGTRLTVT.

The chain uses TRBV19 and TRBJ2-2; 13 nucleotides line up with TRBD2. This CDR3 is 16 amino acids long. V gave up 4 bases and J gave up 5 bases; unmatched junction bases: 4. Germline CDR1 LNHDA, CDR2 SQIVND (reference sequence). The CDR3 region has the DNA TGTGCCAGTAGTAGAAGACTAGCGGGGGGAACCGGGGAGCTGTTTTTT. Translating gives CASSRRLAGGTGELFF.